This TCR beta chain is drawn from a study of molecular identifiers for immune sequencing clone quantification. General study points: Spiked Jurkat TCR RNA from one cell was reportedly detectable among some 1 million naive cells.

Previously reported methods and listed TCR primers produced the bulk TCR libraries. TCRdb re-called the PCR reads with MiXCR, one entry per CDR3 protein. The sample lists around 300,000 distinct CDR3 sequences; under 25% were seen once. The CDR3 is made up of 13 amino acids. Germline CDR1 is SGHDT and CDR2 is YYEEEE. This clonotype is a singleton in its sample. The antigen remains unidentified. This may be a read error, as it is one base from a much larger clone. What was sequenced was naive CD8+ T cells from blood, with Jurkat cell RNA spiked in. The subset was: FACS-sorted CD8+CD4-CCR7+CD45RA+ naive T cells. The receptor was isolated from a human donor in good health. Some libraries in this study had Jurkat cell RNA spiked in. The chain carries TRBV5-6 and TRBJ1-4; D unresolved. The CDR3 region is CASSLSGNEKLSF. The CDR3 DNA sequence: TGTGCCAGCAGCTTGAGCGGGAATGAAAAACTGTCTTTT.